This TCR beta chain was sequenced in a study of spatial heterogeneity in lung cancer. Study information: Raw sequencing reads included, on average, more than ten appearances of each unique TCR and UMI combination. Whole-study results and caveats: Within tumors, counts of expanded alpha and beta TCRs tracked tumor mutation counts. Among tumor T cells, estimated coverage was approximately 7% for alpha chains and around 13% for beta chains.

Indicated time point: sample taken at primary tumor resection. The cohort: about 79 early-stage, untreated non-small cell lung cancer patients. Sequencing of whole RNA from tumor, nontumor lung or frozen PBMC involved no sorting. TCRdb reprocessed the 5' RACE reads with MiXCR, giving one entry per CDR3 protein. The sample contains about 22,000 distinct CDR3 sequences, 8.8% of which appear only once. This clonotype was seen repeatedly, ten times or more. What it binds is unknown. The CDR3 sequence is 15 residues long. Between the trimmed V and J ends, which lost 5 bases and 0 bases, there was a span of 13 bases. Germline-derived CDR1 and CDR2 are MNHEY and SMNVEV (reference sequence).

This chain links TRBV27 with TRBJ1-2, with a tentative D call TRBD1 (6 bases). This receptor was taken from a male donor with early-stage non-small cell lung cancer. Source: lung tumor tissue, taken at surgery. The CDR3 loop reads CASSLQGDPNYGYTF. CDR3 bases: TGTGCCAGCAGTCTACAGGGAGATCCTAACTATGGCTACACCTTC.